These T cell receptor beta chains were read from a single sample in a study of naive CD8 T cells in extremely preterm neonates. Assay: immunoSEQ multiplex PCR; the TCRdb copy retains only in-frame clones and omits some. The sample holds almost 6,000 clones, approximately 98% seen once. Material for sequencing was naive CD8+ T cells from blood. These receptor sequences come from a human donor in good health. The CDR3 runs from the conserved cysteine through the conserved F or W. The D gene is left open where the match is weak. Clone size is given for some rows only: seen once, a few or many times, or a class if the clone is expanded.

CASSSYVLGEGTEAFF	TGTGCCAGCAGTTCCTACGTACTCGGGGAAGGCACTGAAGCTTTCTTT	NA	TRBV27	TRBJ1-1	NA
CASSLALGVSGNTIYF	TGTGCCAGCAGCTTAGCGCTGGGAGTCTCTGGAAACACCATATATTTT	NA	TRBV7-8	TRBJ1-3	NA
CAWIKSSGDGDTQYF	TGTGCCTGGATCAAGAGCAGCGGGGATGGAGATACGCAGTATTTT	NA	TRBV30	TRBJ2-3	TRBD2
CASSAAGRETQYF	TGTGCCAGCAGCGCCGCGGGGAGAGAGACCCAGTACTTC	NA	TRBV5-6	TRBJ2-5	NA
CASSVAGTGAYEQYF	TGTGCCAGCAGCGTAGCTGGGACAGGGGCCTACGAGCAGTACTTC	NA	TRBV9	TRBJ2-7	TRBD1
CASSFSDYNNEQFF	TGTGCCAGCAGTTTCTCGGACTACAACAATGAGCAGTTCTTC	NA	TRBV28	TRBJ2-1	NA
CASSLADSGTGETNEQYF	TGTGCCAGCAGCTTGGCCGATTCCGGGACAGGGGAGACGAACGAGCAGTACTTC	once	TRBV5-6	TRBJ2-7	TRBD1
CASSRDLYEQYF	TGTGCCAGCAGCAGAGATCTCTACGAGCAGTACTTC	NA	TRBV7-2	TRBJ2-7	NA
CASSLTFEVASKLFF	TGCGCCAGCAGCCTCACCTTCGAGGTCGCTTCAAAACTGTTTTTT	NA	TRBV4-1	TRBJ1-4	NA
CAWSLAGGNEQFF	TGTGCCTGGAGTTTAGCGGGAGGGAATGAGCAGTTCTTC	NA	TRBV30	TRBJ2-1	TRBD2
CASSFPGGVTDTQYF	TGTGCCAGCAGCTTTCCAGGAGGGGTGACAGATACGCAGTATTTT	once	TRBV7-9	TRBJ2-3	NA
CASSSDNEQFF	TGTGCCAGCAGCTCTGACAATGAGCAGTTCTTC	NA	TRBV5-6	TRBJ2-1	NA
CASSWDSTYEQYF	TGTGCCAGCAGCTGGGACAGTACCTACGAGCAGTACTTC	once	TRBV5-5	TRBJ2-7	TRBD1
CASLLDGSGNTIYF	TGTGCCAGCTTATTAGACGGAAGCGGGAACACCATATATTTT	once	TRBV5-6	TRBJ1-3	NA
CASSYQDSNYGYTF	TGTGCCAGCAGTTACCAAGACAGCAATTATGGCTACACCTTC	NA	TRBV6-5	TRBJ1-2	NA